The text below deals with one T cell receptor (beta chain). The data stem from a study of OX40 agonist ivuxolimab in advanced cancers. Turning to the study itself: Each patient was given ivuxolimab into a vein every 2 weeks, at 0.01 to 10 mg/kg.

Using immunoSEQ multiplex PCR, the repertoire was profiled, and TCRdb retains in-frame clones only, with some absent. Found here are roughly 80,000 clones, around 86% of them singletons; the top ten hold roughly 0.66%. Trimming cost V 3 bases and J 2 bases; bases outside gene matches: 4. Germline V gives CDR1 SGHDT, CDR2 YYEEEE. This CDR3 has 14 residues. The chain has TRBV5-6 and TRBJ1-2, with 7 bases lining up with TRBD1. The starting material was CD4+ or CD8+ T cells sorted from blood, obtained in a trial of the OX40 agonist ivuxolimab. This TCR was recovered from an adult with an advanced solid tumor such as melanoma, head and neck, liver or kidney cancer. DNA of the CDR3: TGTGCCAGCAGCTCAAGGACAGGCAACTATGGCTACACCTTC. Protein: CASSSRTGNYGYTF.